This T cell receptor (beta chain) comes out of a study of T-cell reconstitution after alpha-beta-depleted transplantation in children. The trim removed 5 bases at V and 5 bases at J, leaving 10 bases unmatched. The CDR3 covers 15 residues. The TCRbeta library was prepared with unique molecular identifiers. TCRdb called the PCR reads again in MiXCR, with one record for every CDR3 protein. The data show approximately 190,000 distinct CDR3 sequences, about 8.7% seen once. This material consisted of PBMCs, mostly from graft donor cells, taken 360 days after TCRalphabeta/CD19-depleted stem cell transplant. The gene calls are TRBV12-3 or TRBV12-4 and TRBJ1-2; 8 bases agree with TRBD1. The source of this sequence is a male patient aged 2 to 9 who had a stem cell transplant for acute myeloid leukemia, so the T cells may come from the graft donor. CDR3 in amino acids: CASSVRDRLAYGYTF. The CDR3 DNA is TGTGCCAGCAGTGTCCGGGACAGGCTAGCGTATGGCTACACCTTC.